Reported below is one T cell receptor beta chain. These data come from a study of T cell responses to AZD1222 COVID-19 vaccine. Sequencing used immunoSEQ multiplex PCR; TCRdb keeps in-frame clones, though not all of them. Of roughly 110,000 clones listed, 80% to 95% are singletons. Between the trimmed V and J ends, which lost 8 bases and 0 bases, there was a span of 13 bases. The CDR3 sequence is 15 residues long. Germline V gives CDR1 MNHEY, CDR2 SMNVEV (reference sequence). The chain links TRBV27 to TRBJ2-2; D possibly corresponds to TRBD1 (5 bases). Sequenced here: peripheral blood, sampled 28 days after the second AZD1222 dose. The sequence derives from an adult who received the AZD1222 COVID-19 vaccine. The CDR3: CASATGDSNTGELFF. CDR3 coding DNA: TGTGCCAGCGCAACAGGAGACTCGAACACCGGGGAGCTGTTTTTT.